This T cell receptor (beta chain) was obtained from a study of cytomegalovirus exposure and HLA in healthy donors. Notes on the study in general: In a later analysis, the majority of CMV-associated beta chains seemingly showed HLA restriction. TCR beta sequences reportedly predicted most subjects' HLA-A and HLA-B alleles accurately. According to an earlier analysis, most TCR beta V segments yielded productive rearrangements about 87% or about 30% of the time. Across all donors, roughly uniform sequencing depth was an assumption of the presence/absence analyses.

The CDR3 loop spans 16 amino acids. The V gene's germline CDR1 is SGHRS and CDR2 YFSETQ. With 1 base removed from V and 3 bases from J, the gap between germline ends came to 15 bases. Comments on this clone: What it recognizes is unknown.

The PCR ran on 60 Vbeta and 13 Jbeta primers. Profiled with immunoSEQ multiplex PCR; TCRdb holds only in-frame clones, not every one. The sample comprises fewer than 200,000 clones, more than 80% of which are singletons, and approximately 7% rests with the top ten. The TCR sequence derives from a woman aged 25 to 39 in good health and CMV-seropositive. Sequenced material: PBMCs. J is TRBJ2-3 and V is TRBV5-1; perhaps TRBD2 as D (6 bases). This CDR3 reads CASSLIPLAGTDTQYF. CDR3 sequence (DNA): TGCGCCAGCAGCTTGATTCCCCTCGCGGGGACAGATACGCAGTATTTT.